A single sample gave rise to the 7 T cell receptor beta chains below, sequenced in a study of blood T cell repertoires in COVID-19. This table comes from immunoSEQ multiplex PCR, and its TCRdb copy is limited to in-frame clones, with some not included. The data contain under 75,000 clones, 80% to 90% of them seen just once; the ten biggest clones take up roughly 2.7%. The material sequenced was peripheral blood. These receptor sequences come from a man in his fifties with acute or convalescent COVID-19.

The chain links TRBV10-3 to TRBJ1-2; TRBD1 matches 7 bases. With V trimmed by 10 bases and J by 2 bases, 16 bases remained unmatched. The CDR3 is made up of 16 amino acids. CDR1 ENHRY and CDR2 SYGVKD come from the germline V gene. The CDR3 DNA follows: TGTGCCACCCGGGACAGTAAATGGCAAGTCAACTATGGCTACACCTTC. Residues: CATRDSKWQVNYGYTF.

The chain is built from TRBV24-1 and TRBJ1-5, with D perhaps matching TRBD1 (5 bases). V lost 4 bases to trimming and J lost 6 bases, with 6 bases between them. This CDR3 region has 12 residues. Germline V gives CDR1 KGHDR, CDR2 SFDVKD. This CDR3 reads CATSEGRQPQHF. The CDR3 nucleotides read TGTGCCACCAGTGAGGGGCGTCAGCCCCAGCATTTT.

Turning to this clone: The junction departs from the called germline gene at one end, perhaps through a read error. Other DNA sequences in this sample translate to the same CDR3. The rearrangement links TRBV5-8 to TRBJ1-5, with 7 bases aligning to TRBD1. The CDR3 has 17 amino acids. Germline loops: CDR1 SGHTS, CDR2 YDEGEE. CDR3 bases: TGTGCCAGCACCGAATTACAGGGGACGGTGGGCAATCAACCCCAGCATTTT. Translation gives CASTELQGTVGNQPQHF.

The rearrangement joins TRBV7-2 to TRBJ2-7; the D gene is possibly TRBD1 (5 bases). The germline V gene encodes CDR1 SGHTA and CDR2 FQGNSA. V was cut by 3 bases and J by 6 bases, with 12 bases left in between. The length of the CDR3 is 13 residues. CDR3 coding DNA: TGTGCCAGCAGCTTTCCAGGGCCCAGCGAGCAGTACTTC. It codes for CASSFPGPSEQYF.

This chain connects TRBV29-1 to TRBJ2-7; 11 nucleotides align to TRBD1. The CDR3 length is 13 residues. Germline values: CDR1 SQVTM, CDR2 ANQGSEA. The V and J ends lost 6 bases and 6 bases, in that order; junction bases with no gene match: 7. The CDR3 region has the DNA TGCAGCGTGGACAGGGGGCGACTAGGCGAGCAGTACTTC. This codes for CSVDRGRLGEQYF.

Turning to this clone: The limits of the CDR3 on the DNA are not certain, so only TCRdb's listed CDR3 is given. V gene TRBV6-5 combines with J gene TRBJ1-4. The CDR3 has 15 residues if both end residues are counted. Germline V gene data show CDR1 as MNHEY and CDR2 as SVGAGI. The CDR3 loop is CASSSSGAANEKLFF.

This chain joins TRBV28 and TRBJ2-7, with 8 bases aligning to TRBD1. The CDR3 totals 12 residues. V lost 8 bases and J lost 4; bases outside the gene matches: 4. The germline V gene has CDR1 MDHEN and CDR2 SYDVKM. The CDR3 sequence is CASATGGYEQYF. For the CDR3, the DNA is TGTGCCAGCGCAACAGGGGGTTACGAGCAGTACTTC.